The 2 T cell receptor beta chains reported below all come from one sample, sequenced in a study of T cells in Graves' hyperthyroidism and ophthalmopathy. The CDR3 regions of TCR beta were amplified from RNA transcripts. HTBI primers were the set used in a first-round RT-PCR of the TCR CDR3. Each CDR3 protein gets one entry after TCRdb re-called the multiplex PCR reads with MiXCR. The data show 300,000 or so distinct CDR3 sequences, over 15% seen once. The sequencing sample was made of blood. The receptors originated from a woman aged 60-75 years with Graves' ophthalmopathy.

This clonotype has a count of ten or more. In DNA, the CDR3 is TGTGCCAGCTCTCAAAATCCCCCCAGCGCAGAGACCCAGTACTTC. Protein product: CASSQNPPSAETQYF. The chain links TRBV18 to TRBJ2-5; D is uncertain. With 6 bases removed from V and 4 bases from J, the gap between germline ends came to 18 bases. Germline assignment: CDR1 KGHSH and CDR2 LQKENI. This CDR3 is built from 15 residues.

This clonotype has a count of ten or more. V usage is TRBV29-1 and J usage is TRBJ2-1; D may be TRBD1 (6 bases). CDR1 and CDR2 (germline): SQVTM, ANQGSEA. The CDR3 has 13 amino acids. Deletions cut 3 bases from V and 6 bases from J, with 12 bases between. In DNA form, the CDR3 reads TGCAGCGTTGATTCAGGGGCGCTCAATGAGCAGTTCTTC. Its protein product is CSVDSGALNEQFF.